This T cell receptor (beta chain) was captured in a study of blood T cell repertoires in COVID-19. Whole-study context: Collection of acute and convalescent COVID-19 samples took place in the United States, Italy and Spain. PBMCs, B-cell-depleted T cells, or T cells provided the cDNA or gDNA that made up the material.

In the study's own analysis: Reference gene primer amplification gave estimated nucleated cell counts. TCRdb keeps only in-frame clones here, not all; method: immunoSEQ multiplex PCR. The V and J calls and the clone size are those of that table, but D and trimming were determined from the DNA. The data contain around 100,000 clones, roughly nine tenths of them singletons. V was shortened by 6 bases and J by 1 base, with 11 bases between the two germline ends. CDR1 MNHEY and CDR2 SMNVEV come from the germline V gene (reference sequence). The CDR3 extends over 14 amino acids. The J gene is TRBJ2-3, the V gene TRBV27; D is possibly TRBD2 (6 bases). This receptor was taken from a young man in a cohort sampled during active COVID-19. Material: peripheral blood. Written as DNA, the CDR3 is TGTGCCAGCAGCCCGGGACTGCGCACAGATACGCAGTATTTT. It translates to CASSPGLRTDTQYF.